This T cell receptor (beta chain) was captured in a study of blood T cells in healthy people across ages. As for the study in general: Through template switching, about one barcoded beta molecule was captured per two T cells, as measured in model experiments.

CDR3 length: 15 amino acids. Germline V gene lookup returns CDR1 SGHVT and CDR2 SQSDAQ. Trimming removed 5 bases from V and 0 bases from J; junction bases left unmatched: 4. Alongside a J-beta primer mix, a sample-barcoded 5' primer served in a second PCR lasting about 7 to 12 cycles. TCRdb independently ran MiXCR on the 5' RACE reads; one entry per CDR3 protein. The sample holds roughly 1,000,000 distinct CDR3 sequences, approximately 26% seen once. This clonotype was observed a few times. The sample also formed part of further work on T cells of mothers and their children. As that study records: No persistent microchimeric T cell clones were detected.

The sequenced material came from blood. The chain recombines TRBV7-4 with TRBJ2-3; 8 bases fit TRBD2. The TCR originated in a girl between 2 and 10 years old in good health. The CDR3 is CASSGERESTDTQYF. The DNA of the CDR3 is TGTGCCAGCAGCGGCGAGCGGGAGAGCACAGATACGCAGTATTTT.